This T cell receptor (beta chain) was found in a study of T cell responses to AZD1222 COVID-19 vaccine. Study findings and constraints: Only six individuals given AZD1222 were seropositive at baseline. In all cases, repertoires were sampled only after the peak T cell response.

Trimming removed 5 bases from V and 5 bases from J, with 10 bases in between. The CDR3 covers 13 residues. Looked up from germline, CDR1 is SGHTA and CDR2 is FQGTGA. This clone has just one count. Its antigen is not identified. This sample includes further DNA sequences coding for the same CDR3. Clones were read by immunoSEQ multiplex PCR, and TCRdb kept only the in-frame ones, dropping some. This sample carries about 85,000 clones, approximately 87% of them seen once, and the ten largest clones take around 6.7%. The input for sequencing was peripheral blood, taken on day 0 of AZD1222 vaccination. The receptor's source is an adult in good health. The chain has TRBV7-3 and TRBJ2-1; D gene ambiguous. CDR3 DNA sequence: TGTGCCAGCAGCCTCTCTACGGACAATGAGCAGTTCTTC. Translated, it gives CASSLSTDNEQFF.